This TCR beta chain was sequenced in a study of identical twins' blood T cells. Overall study findings and caveats: Mainly, cloneset size products determined shared clonotypes, twins included.

From the 5' RACE reads, TCRdb called clonotypes with MiXCR, one entry per CDR3 protein. The table includes some 1,200 distinct CDR3 sequences, nearly 85% detected once. In the case of this clonotype: Its target is unknown. A junction boundary mismatches the germline segment, possibly from a read error.

The V gene's germline CDR1 is MNHEY and CDR2 SVGAGI. CDR3 length equals 15 residues. This receptor was identified in a woman aged 18-49 years in good health. The sequenced sample was PBMCs. The chain combines TRBV6-5 with TRBJ2-1; D might be TRBD2 (6 bases). CDR3 sequence (DNA): TGTGCCAGCAGTTACACTGTGGGCGGAGGGTATGAACAGTTCTTC. It encodes CASSYTVGGGYEQFF.